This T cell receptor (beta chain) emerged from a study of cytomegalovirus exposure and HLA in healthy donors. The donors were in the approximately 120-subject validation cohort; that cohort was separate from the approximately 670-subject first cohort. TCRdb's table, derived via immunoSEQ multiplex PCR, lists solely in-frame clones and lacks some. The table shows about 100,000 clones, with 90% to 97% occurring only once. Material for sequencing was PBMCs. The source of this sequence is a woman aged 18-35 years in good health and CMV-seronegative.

The CDR3 reads CASSPYLVAGGYEQYF. For the CDR3, the DNA is TGTGCCAGCAGCCCCTATCTAGTGGCAGGGGGCTACGAGCAGTACTTC. The chain couples TRBV5-4 to TRBJ2-7; 7 nucleotides agree with TRBD1. CDR3 length: 16 residues. Losses at the gene ends were 4 bases for V and 3 bases for J; bases not matched to a gene: 13. Germline assignment: CDR1 SGHNT and CDR2 YYREEE (reference sequence).